This T cell receptor beta chain was retrieved from a study of ipilimumab plus nivolumab after autologous stem cell transplantation. About the research overall: A median of about eight nivolumab and 5 ipilimumab doses were given. The myeloma cohort included high-risk transplant-naive patients and patients relapsing within 3 years of a first autologous transplant.

Through week 26, nivolumab 3 mg/kg IV was given weeks 1, 4, 7, 10, then biweekly. This CDR3 is built from 16 residues. Germline-derived CDR1 and CDR2 are LNHDA and SQIVND (reference sequence). With 4 bases clipped from V and 4 bases from J, the junction kept 7 bases outside the gene matches. The protocol was immunoSEQ multiplex PCR, while the TCRdb copy is restricted to in-frame clones and leaves out a portion. The sample consists of some 3,400 clones, 91% of them appearing once. A note on this clone: The antigen is unknown.

Study outcomes and limitations: TCR repertoire, Treg phenotype and gut microbiota reportedly support more study of this approach.

This rearrangement joins TRBV19 to TRBJ2-1, with 10 bases identical to TRBD2. The sample in question was PBMCs, obtained in a trial of ipilimumab plus nivolumab as post-transplant consolidation. The TCR originated in a male donor with multiple myeloma. The CDR3 loop is CASSRASGSFYNEQFF. For the CDR3, the DNA is TGTGCCAGTAGTAGGGCTAGCGGGAGTTTTTACAATGAGCAGTTCTTC.